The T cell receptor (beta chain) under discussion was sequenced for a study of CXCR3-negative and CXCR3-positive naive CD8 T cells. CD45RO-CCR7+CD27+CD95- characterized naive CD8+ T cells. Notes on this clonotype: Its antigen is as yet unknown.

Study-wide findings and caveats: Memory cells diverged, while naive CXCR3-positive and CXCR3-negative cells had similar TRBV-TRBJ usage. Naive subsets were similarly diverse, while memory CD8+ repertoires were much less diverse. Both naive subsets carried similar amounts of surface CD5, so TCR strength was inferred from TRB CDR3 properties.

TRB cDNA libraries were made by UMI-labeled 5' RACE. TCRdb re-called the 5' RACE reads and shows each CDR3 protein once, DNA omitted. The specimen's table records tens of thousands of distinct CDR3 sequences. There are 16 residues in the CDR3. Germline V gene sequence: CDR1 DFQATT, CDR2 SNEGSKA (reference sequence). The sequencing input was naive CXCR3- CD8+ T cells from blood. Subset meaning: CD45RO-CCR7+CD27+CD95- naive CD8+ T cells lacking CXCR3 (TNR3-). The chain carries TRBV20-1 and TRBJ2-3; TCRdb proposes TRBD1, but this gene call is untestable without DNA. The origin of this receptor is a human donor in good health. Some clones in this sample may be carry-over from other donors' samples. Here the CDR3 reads CSARSLAGDPTDTQYF.